What follows is one T cell receptor beta chain and its context. V gave up 4 bases and J gave up 2 bases, with 16 bases separating them. The CDR3 has 16 residues. CDR1 and CDR2 from the germline V gene are LGHDT and YNNKEL (reference sequence). The data stem from a study of blood T cell repertoires in COVID-19. For the study at large: Sites in the United States, Italy and Spain provided acute and convalescent COVID-19 samples. Sample material is recorded as cDNA or gDNA derived from T cells, B-cell-depleted T cells, or PBMCs.

In the study's own analysis: Estimates of nucleated cell counts were drawn from the amplification of reference gene primers. Clones were sequenced by immunoSEQ multiplex PCR, and TCRdb holds only the in-frame ones, with some missing. The V and J calls and clone size are taken from that table; D and trimming were inferred from the DNA. The data hold about 230,000 clones, with about 85% observed a single time. Sequenced: peripheral blood. The rearrangement joins TRBV3-1 (or the pseudogene TRBV3-2) to TRBJ2-3; tentatively, D is TRBD1 (6 bases). This TCR was recovered from a woman at least 80 years old with acute or convalescent COVID-19. CDR3 bases: TGTGCCAGCAGCCGGACCGGTAGACAGGACACAGATACGCAGTATTTT. This sequence encodes CASSRTGRQDTDTQYF.